These T cell receptor beta chains were read from a single sample in a study of cytomegalovirus exposure and HLA in healthy donors. Measured with immunoSEQ multiplex PCR; TCRdb has only the in-frame clones, and not every one. The repertoire includes about 300,000 clones, 70% to 90% of them detected once, and about 0.86% sits in the top ten. Material: PBMCs. All receptors come from a young woman in good health and CMV-seronegative. The CDR3 runs from the conserved cysteine through the conserved F or W. The order of the fields is J gene, D gene, V gene, clone size, CDR3 protein, CDR3 DNA. The D gene is left open where the match is weak. The size of a clone is reported for some rows only, either as once, few or many, or as a class for expanded clones.

j_gene: TRBJ1-2; d_gene: TRBD1; v_gene: TRBV4-1; abundance: NA; CDR3aa: CASSQGPDRIYGYTF; CDR3nt: TGCGCCAGCAGCCAAGGACCGGACAGGATATATGGCTACACCTTC
j_gene: TRBJ2-5; d_gene: NA; v_gene: TRBV7-7; abundance: NA; CDR3aa: CASSFGTKKETQYF; CDR3nt: TGTGCTAGCAGCTTCGGGACAAAGAAAGAGACCCAGTACTTC
j_gene: TRBJ2-7; d_gene: TRBD2; v_gene: TRBV7-3; abundance: NA; CDR3aa: CASSPTSGSNEQYF; CDR3nt: TGTGCCAGCAGCCCAACTAGCGGGAGTAACGAGCAGTACTTC
j_gene: TRBJ1-3; d_gene: NA; v_gene: TRBV7-2; abundance: NA; CDR3aa: CASSLAPPVYSGNTIYF; CDR3nt: TGTGCCAGCAGCTTAGCTCCCCCCGTCTACTCTGGAAACACCATATATTTT
j_gene: TRBJ2-7; d_gene: TRBD1; v_gene: TRBV28; abundance: NA; CDR3aa: CASKPGQGAYEQYF; CDR3nt: TGTGCCAGTAAACCTGGACAGGGGGCCTACGAGCAGTACTTC
j_gene: TRBJ2-7; d_gene: TRBD1; v_gene: TRBV28; abundance: NA; CDR3aa: CASSFGTGKQYF; CDR3nt: TGTGCCAGCAGTTTTGGGACAGGCAAGCAGTACTTC
j_gene: TRBJ2-7; d_gene: TRBD2; v_gene: TRBV5-1; abundance: NA; CDR3aa: CASSLWTSGSSSYEQYF; CDR3nt: TGCGCCAGCAGCTTATGGACTAGCGGGAGCAGCTCCTACGAGCAGTACTTC
j_gene: TRBJ1-2; d_gene: NA; v_gene: TRBV6-6; abundance: once; CDR3aa: CASSYPTDGIYGYTF; CDR3nt: TGTGCCAGCAGTTATCCTACTGACGGGATCTATGGCTACACCTTC
j_gene: TRBJ1-1; d_gene: TRBD1; v_gene: TRBV25-1; abundance: NA; CDR3aa: CASSEVKGATEAFF; CDR3nt: TGTGCCAGCAGTGAAGTTAAGGGGGCCACTGAAGCTTTCTTT
j_gene: TRBJ2-1; d_gene: TRBD2; v_gene: TRBV14; abundance: NA; CDR3aa: CASSQDPRDQEGLGSYNEQFF; CDR3nt: TGTGCCAGCAGCCAAGATCCGAGAGACCAAGAGGGACTAGGGTCTTACAATGAGCAGTTCTTC
j_gene: TRBJ1-5; d_gene: NA; v_gene: TRBV9; abundance: NA; CDR3aa: CASSRGGNSNQPQHF; CDR3nt: TGTGCCAGCAGTCGGGGGGGGAACAGCAATCAGCCCCAGCATTTT
j_gene: TRBJ2-1; d_gene: NA; v_gene: TRBV11-3; abundance: NA; CDR3aa: CASSLDGREQFF; CDR3nt: TGTGCCAGCAGCTTGGATGGACGGGAACAGTTCTTC
j_gene: TRBJ1-2; d_gene: TRBD1; v_gene: TRBV11-2; abundance: NA; CDR3aa: CASSSDRTGYTF; CDR3nt: TGTGCCAGCAGCTCGGACAGGACTGGCTACACCTTC
j_gene: TRBJ1-5; d_gene: TRBD1; v_gene: TRBV28; abundance: few; CDR3aa: CASSFTQGGQPQHF; CDR3nt: TGTGCCAGCAGTTTTACCCAGGGGGGTCAGCCCCAGCATTTT
j_gene: TRBJ2-2; d_gene: NA; v_gene: TRBV4-3; abundance: once; CDR3aa: CASSQDGQTGELFF; CDR3nt: TGCGCCAGCAGCCAAGATGGACAAACCGGGGAGCTGTTTTTT
j_gene: TRBJ2-1; d_gene: TRBD1; v_gene: TRBV7-3; abundance: NA; CDR3aa: CASSPGTGGSEQFF; CDR3nt: TGTGCCAGCAGCCCCGGGACAGGGGGCAGTGAGCAGTTCTTC
j_gene: TRBJ2-3; d_gene: NA; v_gene: TRBV5-6; abundance: NA; CDR3aa: CASAFQVRVTDTQYF; CDR3nt: TGTGCCAGCGCATTTCAGGTCAGGGTGACAGATACGCAGTATTTT
j_gene: TRBJ1-4; d_gene: TRBD1; v_gene: TRBV28; abundance: NA; CDR3aa: CASSFTGGDEKLFF; CDR3nt: TGTGCCAGCAGTTTCACAGGGGGCGACGAAAAACTGTTTTTT
j_gene: TRBJ2-1; d_gene: NA; v_gene: TRBV5-6; abundance: NA; CDR3aa: CASSLGAHEQFF; CDR3nt: TGTGCCAGCAGCTTGGGCGCCCATGAGCAGTTCTTC
j_gene: TRBJ2-7; d_gene: TRBD1; v_gene: TRBV18; abundance: NA; CDR3aa: CASSPVLAPGDSSYEQYF; CDR3nt: TGTGCCAGCTCACCCGTTTTGGCGCCCGGGGACAGCTCCTACGAGCAGTACTTC
j_gene: TRBJ1-5; d_gene: NA; v_gene: TRBV27; abundance: NA; CDR3aa: CASSRGLIQPQHF; CDR3nt: TGTGCCAGCAGTAGGGGTTTAATTCAGCCCCAGCATTTT
j_gene: TRBJ1-6; d_gene: TRBD1; v_gene: TRBV4-1; abundance: NA; CDR3aa: CASSQDRVGGTGARSSPLHF; CDR3nt: TGCGCCAGCAGCCAAGATAGGGTAGGCGGGACAGGGGCGCGGAGTTCACCCCTCCACTTT
j_gene: TRBJ1-5; d_gene: NA; v_gene: TRBV27; abundance: NA; CDR3aa: CASRKNRDDQPQHF; CDR3nt: TGTGCCAGCAGGAAAAACAGGGACGATCAGCCCCAGCATTTT
j_gene: TRBJ1-4; d_gene: NA; v_gene: TRBV25-1; abundance: NA; CDR3aa: CATRQPNEKLFF; CDR3nt: TGTGCGACTAGACAGCCTAATGAAAAACTGTTTTTT
j_gene: TRBJ1-1; d_gene: NA; v_gene: TRBV27; abundance: few; CDR3aa: CASSLIPNTEAFF; CDR3nt: TGTGCCAGCAGTCTAATTCCCAACACTGAAGCTTTCTTT
j_gene: TRBJ2-1; d_gene: TRBD2; v_gene: TRBV7-8; abundance: NA; CDR3aa: CASSLKAGGYNEQFF; CDR3nt: TGTGCCAGCAGCTTAAAAGCGGGAGGGTACAATGAGCAGTTCTTC
j_gene: TRBJ1-1; d_gene: NA; v_gene: TRBV18; abundance: NA; CDR3aa: CASSPVPVRGDTEAFF; CDR3nt: TGTGCCAGCTCACCAGTCCCTGTCAGGGGCGACACTGAAGCTTTCTTT
j_gene: TRBJ1-2; d_gene: TRBD1; v_gene: TRBV2; abundance: NA; CDR3aa: CASSEGGTGYGYTF; CDR3nt: TGTGCCAGCAGTGAAGGAGGGACAGGGTACGGCTACACCTTC
j_gene: TRBJ2-2; d_gene: TRBD1; v_gene: TRBV6-5; abundance: NA; CDR3aa: CASSYQGAGELFF; CDR3nt: TGTGCCAGCAGTTACCAGGGGGCCGGGGAGCTGTTTTTT
j_gene: TRBJ1-2; d_gene: NA; v_gene: TRBV5-1; abundance: NA; CDR3aa: CASSQAPADYGYTF; CDR3nt: TGCGCCAGCAGTCAGGCCCCTGCCGACTATGGCTACACCTTC
j_gene: TRBJ1-6; d_gene: NA; v_gene: TRBV28; abundance: NA; CDR3aa: CASRLGLWTANSPLHF; CDR3nt: TGTGCCAGCAGGTTAGGGTTGTGGACAGCTAATTCACCCCTCCACTTT
j_gene: TRBJ2-5; d_gene: TRBD1; v_gene: TRBV25-1; abundance: NA; CDR3aa: CASSVGDSLLGETQYF; CDR3nt: TGTGCCAGCAGTGTAGGGGACAGCCTCCTGGGGGAGACCCAGTACTTC
j_gene: TRBJ2-1; d_gene: NA; v_gene: TRBV29-1; abundance: NA; CDR3aa: CSDLGGRGFF; CDR3nt: TGCAGCGACCTGGGAGGACGGGGGTTCTTC
j_gene: TRBJ1-1; d_gene: NA; v_gene: TRBV10-2; abundance: NA; CDR3aa: CASSDRGTGTEAFF; CDR3nt: TGCGCCAGCAGTGATCGAGGGACTGGCACTGAAGCTTTCTTT
j_gene: TRBJ2-1; d_gene: TRBD2; v_gene: TRBV9; abundance: NA; CDR3aa: CASSGGTSGVNEQFF; CDR3nt: TGTGCCAGCAGCGGGGGGACTAGCGGGGTAAATGAGCAGTTCTTC
j_gene: TRBJ2-2; d_gene: TRBD1; v_gene: TRBV27; abundance: NA; CDR3aa: CASRGTGNTGELFF; CDR3nt: TGTGCCAGCAGAGGGACAGGAAACACCGGGGAGCTGTTTTTT
j_gene: TRBJ2-5; d_gene: NA; v_gene: TRBV9; abundance: NA; CDR3aa: CASSPWGRTQETQYF; CDR3nt: TGTGCCAGCAGCCCCTGGGGCCGCACGCAAGAGACCCAGTACTTC
j_gene: TRBJ2-5; d_gene: TRBD1; v_gene: TRBV11-2; abundance: NA; CDR3aa: CASSPRDREQETQYF; CDR3nt: TGTGCCAGCAGCCCGCGGGACAGGGAGCAAGAGACCCAGTACTTC
j_gene: TRBJ2-7; d_gene: TRBD2; v_gene: TRBV7-8; abundance: NA; CDR3aa: CASSWTSGRGYEQYF; CDR3nt: TGTGCCAGCAGCTGGACCAGCGGGAGGGGGTACGAGCAGTACTTC
j_gene: TRBJ2-2; d_gene: NA; v_gene: TRBV10-1; abundance: NA; CDR3aa: CASTLRDLTLPGELFF; CDR3nt: TGCGCCAGCACCCTCCGGGATCTTACACTCCCCGGGGAGCTGTTTTTT
j_gene: TRBJ2-7; d_gene: TRBD2; v_gene: TRBV5-1; abundance: NA; CDR3aa: CASSLGGGVLAGLASYEQYF; CDR3nt: TGCGCCAGCAGCTTGGGGGGTGGGGTGCTAGCGGGTCTAGCTTCCTACGAGCAGTACTTC
j_gene: TRBJ2-2; d_gene: TRBD2; v_gene: TRBV6-5; abundance: NA; CDR3aa: CASSYLRGRRIGELFF; CDR3nt: TGTGCCAGCAGTTACCTTCGCGGGAGGAGAATCGGGGAGCTGTTTTTT
j_gene: TRBJ1-2; d_gene: TRBD1; v_gene: TRBV28; abundance: NA; CDR3aa: CASSFIKQGRSYGYTF; CDR3nt: TGTGCCAGCAGTTTCATCAAACAGGGGCGCTCCTATGGCTACACCTTC
j_gene: TRBJ2-1; d_gene: TRBD2; v_gene: TRBV9; abundance: NA; CDR3aa: CASSVEGGRINEQFF; CDR3nt: TGTGCCAGCAGCGTAGAGGGCGGGAGAATCAATGAGCAGTTCTTC
j_gene: TRBJ2-1; d_gene: NA; v_gene: TRBV6-5; abundance: NA; CDR3aa: CASSYSPSVDNEQFF; CDR3nt: TGTGCCAGCAGTTACTCGCCTAGCGTAGACAATGAGCAGTTCTTC
j_gene: TRBJ1-1; d_gene: TRBD1; v_gene: TRBV30; abundance: NA; CDR3aa: CAWTRQGGTEAFF; CDR3nt: TGTGCCTGGACCCGACAGGGGGGAACTGAAGCTTTCTTT
j_gene: TRBJ2-7; d_gene: NA; v_gene: TRBV10-3; abundance: few; CDR3aa: CAIMADRYSHEQYF; CDR3nt: TGTGCCATCATGGCGGATCGATATAGCCACGAGCAGTACTTC
j_gene: TRBJ1-6; d_gene: NA; v_gene: TRBV5-1; abundance: NA; CDR3aa: CASSPRTDYYNSPLHF; CDR3nt: TGCGCCAGCAGCCCAAGGACAGATTATTATAATTCACCCCTCCACTTT
j_gene: TRBJ2-1; d_gene: NA; v_gene: TRBV7-9; abundance: NA; CDR3aa: CASSLGTPSYNEQFF; CDR3nt: TGTGCCAGCAGCTTAGGGACACCCTCTTACAATGAGCAGTTCTTC
j_gene: TRBJ2-7; d_gene: NA; v_gene: TRBV6-5; abundance: NA; CDR3aa: CASSYGGVVYEQYF; CDR3nt: TGTGCCAGCAGTTACGGAGGGGTTGTCTACGAGCAGTACTTC
j_gene: TRBJ2-3; d_gene: TRBD1; v_gene: TRBV9; abundance: NA; CDR3aa: CASSVVDRVDTQYF; CDR3nt: TGTGCCAGCAGCGTAGTGGACAGGGTGGATACGCAGTATTTT